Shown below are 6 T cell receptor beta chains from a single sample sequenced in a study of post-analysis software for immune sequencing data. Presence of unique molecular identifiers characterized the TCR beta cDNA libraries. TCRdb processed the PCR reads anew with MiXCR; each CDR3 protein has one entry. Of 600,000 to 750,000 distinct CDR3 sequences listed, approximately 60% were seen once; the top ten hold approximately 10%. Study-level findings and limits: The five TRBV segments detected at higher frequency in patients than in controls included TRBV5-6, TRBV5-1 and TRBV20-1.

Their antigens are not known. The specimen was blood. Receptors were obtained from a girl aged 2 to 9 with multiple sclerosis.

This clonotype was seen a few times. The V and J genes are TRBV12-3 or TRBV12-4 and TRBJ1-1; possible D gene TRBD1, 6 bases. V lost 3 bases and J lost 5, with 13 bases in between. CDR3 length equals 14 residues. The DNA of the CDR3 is TGTGCCAGCAGTTTGCCCGGGGGCTTGACTGAAGCTTTCTTT. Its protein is CASSLPGGLTEAFF.

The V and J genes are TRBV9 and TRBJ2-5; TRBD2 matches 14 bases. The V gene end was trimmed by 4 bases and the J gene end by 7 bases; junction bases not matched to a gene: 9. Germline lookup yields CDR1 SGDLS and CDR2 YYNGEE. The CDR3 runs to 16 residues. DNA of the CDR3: TGTGCCAGCAGCCCACCAGGACTAGCGGGGGGTGGGACCCAGTACTTC. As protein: CASSPPGLAGGGTQYF.

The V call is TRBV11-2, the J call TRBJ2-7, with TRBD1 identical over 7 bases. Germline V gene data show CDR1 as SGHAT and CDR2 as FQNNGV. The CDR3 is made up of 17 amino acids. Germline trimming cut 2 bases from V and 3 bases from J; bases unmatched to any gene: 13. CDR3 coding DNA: TGTGCCAGCAGCTTACCCGTGGGACAGATGGGTGACTACGAGCAGTACTTC. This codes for CASSLPVGQMGDYEQYF.

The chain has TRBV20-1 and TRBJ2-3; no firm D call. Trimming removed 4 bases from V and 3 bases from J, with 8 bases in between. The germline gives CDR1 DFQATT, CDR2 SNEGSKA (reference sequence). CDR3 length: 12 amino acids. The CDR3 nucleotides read TGCAGTGCTACCTCACGGACAGATACGCAGTATTTT. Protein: CSATSRTDTQYF.

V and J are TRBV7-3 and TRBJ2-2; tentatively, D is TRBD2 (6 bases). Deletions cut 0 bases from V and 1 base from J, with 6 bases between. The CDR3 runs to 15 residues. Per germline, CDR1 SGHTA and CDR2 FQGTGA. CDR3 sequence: CASSLTSGNTGELFF. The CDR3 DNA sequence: TGTGCCAGCAGCTTAACTAGCGGGAACACCGGGGAGCTGTTTTTT.

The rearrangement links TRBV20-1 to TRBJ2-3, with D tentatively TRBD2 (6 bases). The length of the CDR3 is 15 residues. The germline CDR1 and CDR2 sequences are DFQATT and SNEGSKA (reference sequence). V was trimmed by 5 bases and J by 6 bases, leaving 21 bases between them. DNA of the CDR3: TGCAGTGCTCTCTCCGGGACTGTTGGGGGGGATACGCAGTATTTT. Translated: CSALSGTVGGDTQYF.